This TCR beta chain stems from a study of Ad26.COV2.S vaccination and SARS-CoV-2 variants. Study-wide context: Once or twice, 56 days apart, Ad26.COV2.S was delivered intramuscularly.

Some clones are missing from TCRdb's copy, which holds only in-frame ones; the method was immunoSEQ multiplex PCR. The sample comprises 430,000 or so clones, 89% of which are singletons, and about 2.4% rests with the top ten. This CDR3 spans 15 amino acids. Germline V gene lookup returns CDR1 SGHKS and CDR2 YYEKEE (reference sequence). V lost 6 bases to trimming and J lost 6 bases; unmatched junction nucleotides: 9. Stated treatment: some 19 received Ad26.COV2.S at low or high dose, single or two shots; about 5 received placebo; per-sample allocation not given. After the first vaccine or placebo injection, samples were drawn on day 63.

The sequenced sample was peripheral blood, obtained in a trial of Ad26.COV2.S vaccine versus placebo. The clonotype comes from a person between 18 and 59 years old who received the Ad26.COV2.S COVID-19 vaccine or a placebo. V usage is TRBV5-5 and J usage is TRBJ1-4, with TRBD1 matching over 9 bases. The CDR3 protein is CASTPPGQGYEKLFF. CDR3 sequence (DNA): TGTGCCAGCACCCCTCCCGGACAGGGGTATGAAAAACTGTTTTTT.